This passage covers 9 T cell receptor beta chains from one sample sequenced in a study of chronic HIV infection and antiretroviral therapy. TCRdb re-analysed the 5' RACE reads in MiXCR, keeping a single row per CDR3 protein. The sample consists of around 30,000 distinct CDR3 sequences, more than 7.5% of them appearing once. The sequenced sample consisted of peripheral blood. The receptors were gathered from an adult who had HIV and had not received antiretroviral therapy, or was an uninfected healthy control (not recorded which).

This clonotype was observed at least ten times. The chain combines TRBV7-2 with TRBJ2-5; D is unresolved. In germline, CDR1 is SGHTA, CDR2 FQGNSA. Trimming took off 1 base at V and 2 bases at J, with 8 bases between the two ends. This CDR3 is built from 14 residues. DNA for the CDR3: TGTGCCAGCAGCTTAGGTGATTTACAAGAGACCCAGTACTTC. The encoded protein is CASSLGDLQETQYF.

V and J are TRBV20-1 and TRBJ2-7, with unresolved D. The germline V and J ends were trimmed by 4 bases and 5 bases, with 15 bases remaining between them. The CDR3 has 13 residues. CDR1 is DFQATT and CDR2 is SNEGSKA in the germline V gene (reference sequence). CDR3 nucleotides: TGCAGTGCTACAGTACCTCCCAGGAACGAGCAGTACTTC. This sequence encodes CSATVPPRNEQYF.

Ten or more counts support this clonotype. This chain connects TRBV28 to TRBJ2-5; D may correspond to TRBD1 or TRBD2 (5 bases each). CDR3 length equals 15 residues. Trimming pared 10 bases from V and 1 base from J, leaving 19 bases between. Germline V CDR1 and CDR2: MDHEN, SYDVKM. CDR3 residues: CATATGTLGQETQYF. The CDR3 bases are TGTGCCACTGCCACCGGGACGCTTGGCCAAGAGACCCAGTACTTC.

This clonotype came up many times. The chain recombines TRBV6-1 with TRBJ2-2; maybe TRBD1 (6 bases). Germline CDR1 and CDR2: MNHNS and SASEGT. CDR3 length equals 13 residues. The V gene lost 8 bases and the J gene lost 5 bases, with 12 bases spanning the gap. The DNA for the CDR3 is TGTGCCAGCTCAGACAGGCGAACCGGGGAGCTGTTTTTT. This codes for CASSDRRTGELFF.

This clonotype was detected many times. The chain has TRBV7-2 and TRBJ2-7; TRBD2 matches 7 bases. The germline CDR1 and CDR2 sequences are SGHTA and FQGNSA. The CDR3 is 13 residues long. V shed 5 bases, J shed 2 bases, and the junction held 3 bases outside the gene matches. The CDR3 DNA follows: TGTGCCAGCAGCCCTAGCGGAGCCTACGAGCAGTACTTC. Translation gives CASSPSGAYEQYF.

This clonotype came up many times. The V call is TRBV2, the J call TRBJ1-1; perhaps TRBD1 as D (5 bases). In germline, CDR1 is SNHLY, CDR2 FYNNEI. The CDR3 has 12 residues. Trimming removed 3 bases at V and 7 bases at J, with 9 bases between. The CDR3 DNA follows: TGTGCCAGCAGTGACTGGGGGTTTGAAGCTTTCTTT. Encoded protein: CASSDWGFEAFF. Drawing the rest from reference TRBV2 and TRBJ1-1, the complete variable domain is EPEVTQTPSHQVTQMGQEVILRCVPISNHLYFYWYRQILGQKVEFLVSFYNNEISEKSEIFDDQFSVERPDGSNFTLKIRSTKLEDSAMYFCASSDWGFEAFFGQGTRLTVV.

The CDR3 loop is CASSLGGQKEAFF. As DNA, the CDR3 is TGTGCCAGCAGCTTAGGTGGACAGAAAGAAGCTTTCTTT. This chain uses TRBV7-8 with TRBJ1-1; possible D gene TRBD1, 6 bases. The CDR3 covers 13 residues. The germline CDR1 and CDR2 sequences are SGHVS and FQNEAQ. Between the trimmed V and J ends, which lost 1 base and 8 bases, there was a span of 11 bases.

The table lists this clonotype with many counts. The CDR3 sequence is CASSGGVQPQHF. CDR3 in DNA: TGTGCCAGCAGTGGGGGAGTTCAGCCCCAGCATTTT. The chain is built from TRBV12-3 or TRBV12-4 and TRBJ1-5; a possible D gene is TRBD1 (5 bases). This CDR3 is 12 amino acids long. The ends were cut back, 5 bases at V and 6 bases at J, with 8 bases in the middle.

This clonotype showed up many times. The chain has TRBV5-1 and TRBJ2-5; 15 positions match TRBD2. CDR1 SGHRS and CDR2 YFSETQ come from the germline V gene. The CDR3 consists of 17 residues. The J segment lost 1 base and the V segment lost 2 bases, leaving 3 bases of the junction unmatched. Here the CDR3 DNA reads TGCGCCAGCAGCTTCGGACTAGCGGGAGGGTCCCAAGAGACCCAGTACTTC. Translated: CASSFGLAGGSQETQYF.